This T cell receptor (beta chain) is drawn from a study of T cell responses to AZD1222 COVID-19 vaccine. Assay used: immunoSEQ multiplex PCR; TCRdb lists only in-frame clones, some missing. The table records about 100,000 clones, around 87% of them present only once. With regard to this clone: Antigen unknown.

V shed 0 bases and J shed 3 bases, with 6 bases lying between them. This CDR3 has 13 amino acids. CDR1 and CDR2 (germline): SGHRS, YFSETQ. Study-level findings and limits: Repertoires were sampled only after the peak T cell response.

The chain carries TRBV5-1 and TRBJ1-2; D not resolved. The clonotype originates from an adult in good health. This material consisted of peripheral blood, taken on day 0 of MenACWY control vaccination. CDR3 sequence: CASSLVTDYGYTF. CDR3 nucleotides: TGCGCCAGCAGCTTGGTGACCGACTATGGCTACACCTTC.